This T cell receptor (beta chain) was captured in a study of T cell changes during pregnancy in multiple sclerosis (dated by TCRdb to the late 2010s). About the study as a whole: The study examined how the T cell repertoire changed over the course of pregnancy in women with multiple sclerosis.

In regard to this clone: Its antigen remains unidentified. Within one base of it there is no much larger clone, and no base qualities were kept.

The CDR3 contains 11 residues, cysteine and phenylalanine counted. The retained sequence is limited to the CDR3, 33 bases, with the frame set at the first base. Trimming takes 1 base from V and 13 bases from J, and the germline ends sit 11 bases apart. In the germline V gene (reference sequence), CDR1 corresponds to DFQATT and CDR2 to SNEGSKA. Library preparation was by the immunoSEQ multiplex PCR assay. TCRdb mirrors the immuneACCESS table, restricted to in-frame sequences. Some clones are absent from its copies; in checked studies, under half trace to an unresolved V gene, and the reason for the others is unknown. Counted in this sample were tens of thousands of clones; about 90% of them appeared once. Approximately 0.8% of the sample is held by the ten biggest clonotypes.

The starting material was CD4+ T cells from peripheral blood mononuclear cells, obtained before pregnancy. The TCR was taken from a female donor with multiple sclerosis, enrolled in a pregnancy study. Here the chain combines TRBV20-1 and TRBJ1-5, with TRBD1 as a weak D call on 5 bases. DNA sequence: TGCAGTGCTAGAGGTGGGGCGGGACAGCATTTT. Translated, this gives CSARGGAGQHF.